This T cell receptor (beta chain) was recorded in a study of blood T cell repertoires in COVID-19. Study context: Sites in the United States, Italy and Spain provided acute and convalescent COVID-19 samples. T cells, B-cell-depleted T cells, or PBMCs provided the cDNA or gDNA that served as material.

V trimming: 4 bases; J trimming: 6 bases; junction bases outside the gene matches: 7. The CDR3 spans 14 residues. Germline CDR1 reads SGHDT; CDR2 reads YYEEEE. Original processing methods: Estimation of nucleated cell counts was performed using reference gene primer amplification. Using immunoSEQ multiplex PCR, the repertoire was profiled, and TCRdb retains in-frame clones only, with some absent. The V and J calls and clone size are taken from that table; D and trimming were inferred from the DNA. Of roughly 340,000 clones listed, 75% to 90% are singletons. The TCR originated in a woman between 45 and 60 years old with COVID-19, enrolled during active disease. The chain links TRBV5-6 to TRBJ2-7, with TRBD1 matching over 10 bases. Material for sequencing was peripheral blood. CDR3 sequence: CASSHRGTGVEQYF. In DNA form, the CDR3 reads TGTGCCAGCAGCCATCGGGGGACAGGGGTCGAGCAGTACTTC.